This TCR beta chain is from a study of blood T cell repertoires in COVID-19. At the level of the study: The cDNA or gDNA used as material had been derived from T cells, B-cell-depleted T cells, or PBMCs.

Sequenced by immunoSEQ multiplex PCR; TCRdb stores in-frame clones only, minus some. Of hundreds of thousands of clones listed, over 70% were seen once; the top ten hold roughly 8.2%. The CDR3 covers 18 residues. V lost 0 bases to trimming and J lost 3 bases; unmatched junction nucleotides: 9. The germline CDR1 and CDR2 sequences are KGHDR and SFDVKD. The sample was peripheral blood. The J gene is TRBJ2-2, the V gene TRBV24-1; TRBD1 matches 7 bases. This TCR derives from a woman in her 50s with acute or convalescent COVID-19. The chain's CDR3 is CATSDLPARQGHTGELFF. The CDR3, as DNA: TGTGCCACCAGTGATTTGCCTGCTCGACAGGGCCACACCGGGGAGCTGTTTTTT.